Listed here are 29 T cell receptor beta chains from one sample, sequenced in a study of OX40 agonist ivuxolimab in advanced cancers. The method was immunoSEQ multiplex PCR; TCRdb's version includes in-frame clones alone and lacks a portion of them. The data hold roughly 120,000 clones, with roughly nine tenths observed a single time. Source: CD4+ or CD8+ T cells sorted from blood, taken in a trial of the OX40 agonist ivuxolimab. The receptors shown here come from an adult with an advanced solid tumor such as melanoma, head and neck, liver or kidney cancer.

The CDR3 sequence: CASSTRNGGFDTQYF. CDR3 DNA sequence: TGTGCCAGCAGCACACGAAACGGGGGGTTCGATACGCAGTATTTT. The rearrangement links TRBV9 to TRBJ2-3, with 7 bases that match TRBD2. CDR1 SGDLS and CDR2 YYNGEE come from the germline V gene. The CDR3 is 15 residues long. V gave up 4 bases and J gave up 6 bases; unmatched junction bases: 11.

The chain uses TRBV7-3 and TRBJ1-6, with D perhaps matching TRBD1 (5 bases). V was trimmed by 2 bases and J by 2 bases, leaving 10 bases between them. The CDR3 sequence is 16 residues long. Germline loops: CDR1 SGHTA, CDR2 FQGTGA. In nucleotides, the CDR3 is TGTGCCAGCAGCTTAGGGGGGGTTGCCTATAATTCACCCCTCCACTTT. Its translation: CASSLGGVAYNSPLHF.

V gene TRBV7-3 combines with J gene TRBJ2-2; D call uncertain. The V gene's germline CDR1 is SGHTA and CDR2 FQGTGA. V shed 5 bases and J shed 6 bases, with 7 bases lying between them. This CDR3 has 12 residues. In nucleotides, the CDR3 is TGTGCCAGCAGCCGACCTCCCGGGGAGCTGTTTTTT. The encoded protein is CASSRPPGELFF.

The chain links TRBV6-5 to TRBJ1-2; D is unresolved. The CDR3 spans 12 residues. V shed 7 bases and J shed 4 bases, with 10 bases lying between them. Germline CDR1 reads MNHEY; CDR2 reads SVGAGI. For the CDR3, the DNA is TGTGCCAGCACAGAGAGTACCTATGGCTACACCTTC. This sequence encodes CASTESTYGYTF.

This clone was seen just once. The rearrangement joins TRBV29-1 to TRBJ2-7; D is possibly TRBD1 (5 bases). V lost 6 bases and J lost 6, with 9 bases in between. The CDR3 loop spans 10 amino acids. Germline values: CDR1 SQVTM, CDR2 ANQGSEA. CDR3 region: CSVADSEQYF. CDR3 bases: TGCAGCGTCGCAGACAGCGAGCAGTACTTC.

The genes are TRBV6-5 and TRBJ2-5; D gene uncertain. The CDR3 covers 10 residues. The V gene's germline CDR1 is MNHEY and CDR2 SVGAGI. V was cut by 6 bases and J by 5 bases, with 4 bases left in between. CDR3 nucleotides: TGTGCCAGCAGCATGGAGACCCAGTACTTC. Its protein product is CASSMETQYF.

The chain recombines TRBV7-9 with TRBJ1-3; 7 bases are shared with TRBD1. Trimming cost V 5 bases and J 0 bases; bases outside gene matches: 4. Germline V lookup: CDR1 SEHNR, CDR2 FQNEAQ (reference sequence). The CDR3 is made up of 15 amino acids. The CDR3, as DNA: TGTGCCAGCAGCGGACAGGTTTTCTCTGGAAACACCATATATTTT. It codes for CASSGQVFSGNTIYF.

This chain joins TRBV15 and TRBJ2-1, with D unresolved. CDR1 LNHNV and CDR2 YYDKDF come from the germline V gene (reference sequence). The CDR3 is 13 residues long. Trimming cost V 2 bases and J 9 bases, with 11 bases left between them. The CDR3 loop reads CATSRTSSAEQFF. CDR3 coding DNA: TGTGCCACCAGCAGAACGAGCAGCGCTGAGCAGTTCTTC.

V and J are TRBV4-2 and TRBJ2-3; unclear D gene. Germline loops: CDR1 LGHNA, CDR2 YNFKEQ. The CDR3 covers 14 residues. The V end was cut by 0 bases, the J end by 5 bases, with 9 bases between. CDR3: CASSQDSGGDTQYF. The CDR3 bases are TGTGCCAGCAGCCAAGATTCGGGCGGAGATACGCAGTATTTT.

This chain links TRBV5-7 with TRBJ2-4; D possibly corresponds to TRBD2 (5 bases). TRBV5-7 is an ORF, and what it does is uncertain. V was cut by 2 bases and J by 2 bases, with 17 bases left in between. The CDR3 consists of 17 residues. In DNA form, the CDR3 reads TGTGCCAGCAGCTTATACGAGGGAGTGGAAACCAAAAACATTCAGTACTTC. Its protein is CASSLYEGVETKNIQYF.

The CDR3 region is CAISENYEQFF. Here the CDR3 DNA reads TGTGCCATCAGTGAGAACTATGAGCAGTTCTTC. The chain uses TRBV10-3 and TRBJ2-1; D uncertain. CDR1 and CDR2 from the germline V gene are ENHRY and SYGVKD. V dropped 2 bases and J dropped 8 bases, with 4 bases sitting between them. The CDR3 runs to 11 residues.

The J gene is TRBJ1-5, the V gene TRBV23-1; 8 nucleotides line up with TRBD1. TRBV23-1 is annotated as an ORF whose role is uncertain. This CDR3 comprises 17 residues. Trimming at V came to 3 bases and at J to 5 bases, leaving 12 bases not matched to a gene. The CDR3 DNA sequence: TGCGCCAGCAGTCAGACAAGGGCAGGGGGCGCGGATCAGCCCCAGCATTTT. Protein sequence: CASSQTRAGGADQPQHF.

The V call is TRBV19, the J call TRBJ2-3; TRBD1 matches at 10 bases. V trimming: 3 bases; J trimming: 5 bases; junction bases outside the gene matches: 8. CDR3 length: 16 residues. CDR1 and CDR2 (germline): LNHDA, SQIVND (reference sequence). As DNA, the CDR3 is TGTGCCAGTAGTATCCGACAGGGGGCTGTTGGAGATACGCAGTATTTT. Translated: CASSIRQGAVGDTQYF.

The chain carries TRBV2 and TRBJ2-2; no reliable D call. CDR3 length: 14 amino acids. Germline V CDR1 and CDR2: SNHLY, FYNNEI. V was pared by 7 bases and J by 1 base, with 10 bases between. CDR3: CASIRRENTGELFF. The CDR3 DNA reads as TGTGCCAGCATTCGTAGAGAGAACACCGGGGAGCTGTTTTTT.

V is TRBV4-3 and J is TRBJ2-5; 7 bases match TRBD1. The junction had 7 bases not matched to a gene; V was cut back by 1 base and J by 2 bases. Germline V gene sequence: CDR1 LGHNA, CDR2 YSLEER. The CDR3 length is 16 residues. The CDR3 bases are TGCGCCAGCAGCCAAGGTGACAGGGTGGATCAAGAGACCCAGTACTTC. Translation: CASSQGDRVDQETQYF.

The chain joins TRBV5-6 to TRBJ2-5, with D possibly matching TRBD1 (6 bases). Trimming took off 1 base at V and 9 bases at J, with 13 bases between the two ends. The CDR3 is 13 residues long. Germline assignment: CDR1 SGHDT and CDR2 YYEEEE. CDR3 in amino acids: CASSLKEKGAQYF. CDR3 coding DNA: TGTGCCAGCAGCTTGAAAGAAAAGGGGGCCCAGTACTTC.

This clone was recorded once. Written as DNA, the CDR3 is TGCGCCAGCAGCTCACAGGGCGAGCAGCCCCAGCATTTT. It codes for CASSSQGEQPQHF. The rearrangement links TRBV5-1 to TRBJ1-5, with D possibly matching TRBD1 (6 bases). V was clipped by 3 bases and J by 7 bases, with 11 bases between them. This CDR3 contains 13 residues. Germline CDR1 SGHRS, CDR2 YFSETQ.

This rearrangement joins TRBV7-9 to TRBJ2-7; D call uncertain. Germline values: CDR1 SEHNR, CDR2 FQNEAQ (reference sequence). Trimming removed 3 bases from V and 5 bases from J, with 14 bases in between. The CDR3 totals 14 residues. This CDR3 is CASSLGVRSHEQYF. CDR3 DNA: TGTGCCAGCAGCTTGGGTGTCAGGTCCCACGAGCAGTACTTC.

The gene calls are TRBV6-1 and TRBJ1-3; possibly TRBD1 for D (6 bases). This CDR3 is built from 16 residues. V dropped 2 bases and J dropped 4 bases, with 15 bases sitting between them. Germline values: CDR1 MNHNS, CDR2 SASEGT. The CDR3 DNA follows: TGTGCCAGCAGTGAAAGGTGGGGGGCGGCCGGAAACACCATATATTTT. It codes for CASSERWGAAGNTIYF.

This clone has a single count. The rearrangement joins TRBV5-5 to TRBJ1-1; possibly TRBD1 for D (6 bases). Germline V CDR1 and CDR2: SGHKS, YYEKEE (reference sequence). Trimming cost V 0 bases and J 1 base, with 10 bases left between them. The CDR3 runs 15 residues. The CDR3 nucleotides are TGTGCCAGCAGCTTGGCGAACAGGGAGAACACTGAAGCTTTCTTT. It codes for CASSLANRENTEAFF.

V is TRBV12-2 and J is TRBJ2-7; TRBD1, the D gene given by the table, was not confirmed from the DNA. TRBV12-2 is a pseudogene. This CDR3 has 14 amino acids. CDR3 nucleotide sequence: TGTGCAAGTAGCAGGGTACAGGTGTCCTACGAGCAGTACTTC. Amino acids: CASSRVQVSYEQYF.

CDR3 sequence: CASRLGGETQYF. CDR3 sequence (DNA): TGTGCCAGCAGACTAGGGGGAGAGACCCAGTACTTC. The rearrangement links TRBV7-2 to TRBJ2-5; a possible D gene is TRBD1 (6 bases). The CDR3 has 12 amino acids. CDR1 and CDR2 (germline): SGHTA, FQGNSA. Trimming shortened V by 6 bases and J by 4 bases, and 9 bases separated the two germline ends.

The chain has TRBV14 and TRBJ2-5; D is perhaps TRBD2 (5 bases). Looked up from germline, CDR1 is SGHDN and CDR2 is FVKESK. V was trimmed by 0 bases and J by 3 bases, leaving 5 bases between them. This CDR3 is 13 amino acids long. CDR3 bases: TGTGCCAGCAGCCAAGAGAGGGAAGAGACCCAGTACTTC. Protein sequence: CASSQEREETQYF. The full variable domain, its missing parts supplied by reference TRBV14 and TRBJ2-5, is EAGVTQFPSHSVIEKGQTVTLRCDPISGHDNLYWYRRVMGKEIKFLLHFVKESKQDESGMPNNRFLAERTGGTYSTLKVQPAELEDSGVYFCASSQEREETQYFGPGTRLLVL.

The chain carries TRBV10-1 and TRBJ2-7; D gene uncertain. CDR1 is WNHNN and CDR2 is SYGVQD in the germline V gene (reference sequence). Deletions cut 0 bases from V and 6 bases from J, with 24 bases between. The CDR3 has 18 amino acids. The chain's CDR3 is CASSESPLREPYSGEQYF. The CDR3 DNA reads TGCGCCAGCAGTGAGTCCCCCCTAAGGGAACCCTACAGTGGCGAGCAGTACTTC.

V is TRBV4-3 and J is TRBJ1-6; weak D call: TRBD1 (6 bases). From germline, CDR1 is LGHNA and CDR2 YSLEER. This CDR3 comprises 18 residues. The ends were cut back, 1 base at V and 7 bases at J, with 20 bases in the middle. The CDR3 nucleotides are TGCGCCAGCAGCCAAGCACGCATAGGACAGACGATAAATTCACCCCTCCACTTT. Protein product: CASSQARIGQTINSPLHF.

The V call is TRBV19, the J call TRBJ1-4; no reliable D call. Trimming pared 10 bases from V and 8 bases from J, leaving 17 bases between. The CDR3 is 13 amino acids. CDR1 LNHDA and CDR2 SQIVND come from the germline V gene (reference sequence). The DNA for the CDR3 is TGTGCCACCTCTGACACGGGGAAGGAAAAACTGTTTTTT. Amino acids: CATSDTGKEKLFF.

This CDR3 reads CASSYSSGKMDEQFF. CDR3 sequence (DNA): TGTGCCAGCAGTTACTCGAGCGGGAAAATGGATGAGCAGTTCTTC. The V gene is TRBV6-6, the J gene TRBJ2-1; 7 bases are a match to TRBD2. The germline CDR1 and CDR2 sequences are MNHNY and SVGAGI (reference sequence). V lost 0 bases, J lost 8 bases, and 7 bases stayed unmatched. This CDR3 is 15 amino acids long.

This chain links TRBV6-5 with TRBJ2-5; 7 bases match TRBD2. CDR3 length: 13 amino acids. The junction had 4 bases not matched to a gene; V was cut back by 4 bases and J by 5 bases. CDR1 is MNHEY, CDR2 SVGAGI, per germline. Here the CDR3 DNA reads TGTGCCAGCAGTTCAAGGGGAGGGGAGACCCAGTACTTC. This encodes CASSSRGGETQYF.

This clone was recorded a few times. The V call is TRBV19, the J call TRBJ1-5; D possibly corresponds to TRBD1 (5 bases). This CDR3 spans 13 amino acids. The ends were cut back, 6 bases at V and 8 bases at J, with 14 bases in the middle. Germline CDR1 is LNHDA and CDR2 is SQIVND (reference sequence). CDR3 amino acids: CASSPGGFKPQHF. In DNA, the CDR3 is TGTGCCAGTAGCCCGGGGGGTTTCAAGCCCCAGCATTTT.